These 5 T cell receptor beta chains came from one sample sequenced in a study of cytomegalovirus exposure and HLA in healthy donors. Primers for the PCR totalled 60 Vbeta and 13 Jbeta. The repertoire was sequenced with immunoSEQ multiplex PCR; TCRdb's copy has only in-frame clones and lacks some. The repertoire holds around 150,000 clones, with approximately 70% as singletons. Input material: PBMCs. The receptors shown here come from a woman between 40 and 50 years old in good health and CMV-seropositive.

The V gene is TRBV5-4, the J gene TRBJ1-3; tentative D call: TRBD1 (5 bases). Trimming removed 4 bases from V and 0 bases from J, with 17 bases in between. In germline, CDR1 is SGHNT, CDR2 YYREEE (reference sequence). This CDR3 spans 17 amino acids. For the CDR3, the DNA is TGTGCCAGCAGCCCAGGGATAGTCGGTTACTCTGGAAACACCATATATTTT. It translates to CASSPGIVGYSGNTIYF.

This clone was seen only a few times. V is TRBV7-8 and J is TRBJ2-5; a possible D gene is TRBD2 (5 bases). The CDR3 is 15 residues long. Per the germline V gene, CDR1 is SGHVS and CDR2 is FQNEAQ. Trimming took 1 base from V and 0 from J, leaving 9 bases between them. The CDR3 region has the DNA TGTGCCAGCAGCTTAGGAGGAGGACACCAAGAGACCCAGTACTTC. This sequence encodes CASSLGGGHQETQYF.

The V call is TRBV7-9, the J call TRBJ1-2, with a possible D match to TRBD1 (6 bases). V shed 3 bases and J shed 6 bases, with 14 bases lying between them. This CDR3 is built from 14 residues. In germline, CDR1 is SEHNR, CDR2 FQNEAQ (reference sequence). CDR3 in DNA: TGTGCCAGCAGCTTGGACAGTTCCGCCAATGGCTACACCTTC. It translates to CASSLDSSANGYTF.

To note about this clone: The CDR3 carries no conserved terminal phenylalanine or tryptophan, so it likely arises from a read error. The rearrangement uses TRBV7-9 and TRBJ2-3; D unresolved. This CDR3 contains 15 residues. CDR1 and CDR2 (germline): SEHNR, FQNEAQ (reference sequence). V was pared by 5 bases and J by 0 bases, with 12 bases between. The CDR3 region has the DNA TGTGCCAGCAGCCCCGTCGAGGACAGCACAGATACGCAGTATTTA. Translating it yields CASSPVEDSTDTQYL.

A note on this clone: The junction and the germline gene differ at one end; a read error may be behind it. The chain has TRBV2 and TRBJ1-5; tentatively, D is TRBD1 (5 bases). Germline assignment: CDR1 SNHLY and CDR2 FYNNEI. The CDR3 extends over 13 amino acids. For the CDR3, the DNA is TGTGCCAGCAATTTTCAGGGAGGTCAGCCCCAGAATTTT. It translates to CASNFQGGQPQNF.